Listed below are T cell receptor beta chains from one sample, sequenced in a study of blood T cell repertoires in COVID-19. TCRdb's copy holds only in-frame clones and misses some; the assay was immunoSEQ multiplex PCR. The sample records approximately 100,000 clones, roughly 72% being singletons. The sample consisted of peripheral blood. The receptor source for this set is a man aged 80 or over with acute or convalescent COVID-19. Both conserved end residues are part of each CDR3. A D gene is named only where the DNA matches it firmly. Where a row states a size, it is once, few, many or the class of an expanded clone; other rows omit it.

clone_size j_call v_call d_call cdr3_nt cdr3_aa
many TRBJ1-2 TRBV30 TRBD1 TGTGCCTGGTTTGGGACAGGGCTAGCTAACTATGGCTACACCTTC CAWFGTGLANYGYTF
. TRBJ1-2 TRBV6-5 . TGTGCCAGCAAAAGTTGGGAGGATGGCTACACCTTC CASKSWEDGYTF
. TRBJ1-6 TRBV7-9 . TGTGCCAGCAGCCCCGGACTCTCCTATAATTCACCCCTCCACTTT CASSPGLSYNSPLHF
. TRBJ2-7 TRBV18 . TGTGCCAGCTCACGGGTAGGAGGATACGAGCAGTACTTC CASSRVGGYEQYF
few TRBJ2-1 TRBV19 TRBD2 TGTGCCAGTAGTATTGGACTAGCGGGAGGTCAAGAGCAGTTCTTC CASSIGLAGGQEQFF
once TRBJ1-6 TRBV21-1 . TGTGCCAGCAGCATAGGGACAGGGAGCTCCTATAATTCACCCCTCCACTTT CASSIGTGSSYNSPLHF
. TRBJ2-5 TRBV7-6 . TGTGCCAGCACCCAGGGGGGTTGGCGAATCGGAGAGACCCAGTACTTC CASTQGGWRIGETQYF
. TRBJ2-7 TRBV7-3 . TGTGCCAGCAGCTTAACATCAACCTACGAGCAGTACTTC CASSLTSTYEQYF
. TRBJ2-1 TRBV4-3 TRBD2 TGCGCCAGCAAGGGAGCGGGGTACAATGAGCAGTTCTTC CASKGAGYNEQFF
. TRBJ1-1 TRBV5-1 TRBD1 TGCGCCAGCAGCCCTCGGAGGACAGGGACTGTGAACACTGAAGCTTTCTTT CASSPRRTGTVNTEAFF
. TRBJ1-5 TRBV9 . TGTGCCAGCAGCGTAGGACTCAATCAGCCCCAGCATTTT CASSVGLNQPQHF
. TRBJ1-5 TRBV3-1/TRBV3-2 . TGTGCCAGCAGCCAAGATTCGTATCAGCCCCAGCATTTT CASSQDSYQPQHF
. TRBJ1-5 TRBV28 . TGTGCCAGCGAAAGTAAAGCTCAGCCCCAGCATTTT CASESKAQPQHF
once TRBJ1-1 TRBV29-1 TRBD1 TGCAGCGCCCTGGACAGGGAATTGGCTGAAGCTTTCTTT CSALDRELAEAFF
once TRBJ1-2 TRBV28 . TGTGCCAGCAGTCCCATGTCCGGGACTCGAGGCTACACCTTC CASSPMSGTRGYTF
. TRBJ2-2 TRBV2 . TGTGCCAGCAACGTGAAACAGGGAACCGGGGAGCTGTTTTTT CASNVKQGTGELFF
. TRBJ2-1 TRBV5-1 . TGCGCCAGCAGCCCAGAAGCGGGCGGATACAATGAGCAGTTCTTC CASSPEAGGYNEQFF
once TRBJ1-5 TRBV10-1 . TGCGCCAGCAGTGACCTAAAGAGTGGCAATCAGCCCCAGCATTTT CASSDLKSGNQPQHF
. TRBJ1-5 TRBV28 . TGTGCCAGCAGCGGGGGGGAACAGCCCCAGCATTTT CASSGGEQPQHF
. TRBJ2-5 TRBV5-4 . TGTGCCAGCAGCTTAGGGACACCTGAGACCCAGTACTTC CASSLGTPETQYF
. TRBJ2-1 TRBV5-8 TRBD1 TGTGCCAGCAGCTTAATATTCGGGCGGGACAGGGTATACAATGAGCAGTTCTTC CASSLIFGRDRVYNEQFF
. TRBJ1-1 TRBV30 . TGTGCCTGGAGAGACACAGGTGAAGCTTTCTTT CAWRDTGEAFF
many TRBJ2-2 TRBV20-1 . TGCAGTGCTAGTTCCCGGAACACCGGGGAGCTGTTTTTT CSASSRNTGELFF
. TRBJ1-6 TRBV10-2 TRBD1 TGCGCCAGCAGTGAAAGACAGGGAAATTCACCCCTCCACTTT CASSERQGNSPLHF
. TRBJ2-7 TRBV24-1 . TGTGCCACCAGTGACCGCGGGACTGCCTCCTACGAGCAGTACTTC CATSDRGTASYEQYF
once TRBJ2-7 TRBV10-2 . TGCGCCAGCAGTCTGTGGAGCGAGCAGTACTTC CASSLWSEQYF
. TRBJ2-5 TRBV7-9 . TGTGCCAGCAGTCTCGAGGGGACACTCGCCATGGAGACCCAGTACTTC CASSLEGTLAMETQYF
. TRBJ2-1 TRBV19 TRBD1 TGTGCCAGTAGTGATGGACAGGGGCAGTTCTTC CASSDGQGQFF
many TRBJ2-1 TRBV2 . TGTGCCAGCAAAGGGGGACTACCCTACAATGAGCAGTTCTTC CASKGGLPYNEQFF
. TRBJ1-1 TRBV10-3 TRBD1 TGTGCCATCAGTGAGTCGATGCGCGGACAGGGGGCCTCTGAAGCTTTCTTT CAISESMRGQGASEAFF
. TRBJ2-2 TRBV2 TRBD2 TGTGCCAGCAGTGTTAGGGGAGGGGCCCGGTACGGGGAGCTGTTTTTT CASSVRGGARYGELFF
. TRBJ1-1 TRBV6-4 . TGTGCCAGCAGTGACCGTCCTAACACTGAAGCTTTCTTT CASSDRPNTEAFF
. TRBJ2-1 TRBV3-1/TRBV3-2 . TGTGCCAGCAGCCAAGTCCGGGAGTCGACGAATGAGCAGTTCTTC CASSQVRESTNEQFF
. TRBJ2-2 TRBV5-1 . TGCGCCAGCAGCCCTCAGGAAGTAACCGGGGAGCTGTTTTTT CASSPQEVTGELFF
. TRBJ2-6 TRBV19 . TGTGCCAGCAACCGACAGGTTAAAATCTCTGGGGCCAACGTCCTGACTTTC CASNRQVKISGANVLTF
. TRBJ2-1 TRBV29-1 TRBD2 TGCAGCGTTGAAGATCGGACTAGCGGGAGTCATGAGCAGTTCTTC CSVEDRTSGSHEQFF
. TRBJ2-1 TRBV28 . TGTGCCAGCCCTTCCAGGGCAGGGGCCGCGTTCTTC CASPSRAGAAFF
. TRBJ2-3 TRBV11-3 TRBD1 TGTGCCAGCAGCCCAGTGGGGGACAGCGTCACAGATACGCAGTATTTT CASSPVGDSVTDTQYF
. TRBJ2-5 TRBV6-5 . TGTGCCAGCAGTCTCCTCGGAGAGACCCAGTACTTC CASSLLGETQYF
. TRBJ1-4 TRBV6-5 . TGTGCCAGCAGTTACTCGCGTTGGCAGGTTGAAAAACTGTTTTTT CASSYSRWQVEKLFF
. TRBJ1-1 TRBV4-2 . TGTGCCAGCAGCCAAGATCCCGGGAGGGCTTTCTTT CASSQDPGRAFF
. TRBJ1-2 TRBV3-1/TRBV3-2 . TGTGCCAGCAGCCACGTGTCAGGGGCCTCGGGGGGCTACACCTTC CASSHVSGASGGYTF
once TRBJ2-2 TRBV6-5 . TGTGCCAGCAGGGAGGGGAGGACCTACACCGGGGAGCTGTTTTTT CASREGRTYTGELFF
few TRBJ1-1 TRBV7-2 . TGTGCCAGCAGCTTTGGGGGGGCGCGGAACACTGAAGCTTTCTTT CASSFGGARNTEAFF
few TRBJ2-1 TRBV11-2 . TGTGCCAGCAGCTTACGGAGCTCCTACAATGAGCAGTTCTTC CASSLRSSYNEQFF